This TCR beta chain stems from a study of neurological immune-mediated disorders. The sample holds many counts of this clonotype. MiXCR was run by TCRdb on the 5' RACE reads, yielding one entry per CDR3 protein. The table includes around 94,000 distinct CDR3 sequences, roughly 3.5% detected once. V shed 0 bases and J shed 2 bases, with 7 bases lying between them. Germline-derived CDR1 and CDR2 are SGHRS and YFSETQ. The CDR3 covers 14 residues. V gene TRBV5-1 combines with J gene TRBJ2-3; the D is unclear. Input material: PBMCs. The clonotype comes from a woman aged 18-30 years with multiple sclerosis. The CDR3 spells CASSLAFPTDTQYF. The CDR3 region has the DNA TGCGCCAGCAGCTTGGCTTTCCCCACAGATACGCAGTATTTT.